This is a list of T cell receptor beta chains from one sample in a study of T-cell memory formation after mild COVID-19. TCRdb itself ran the 5' RACE reads through MiXCR, one entry per CDR3 protein. The table lists about 560,000 distinct CDR3 sequences, approximately 18% of them singletons. The sequenced sample consisted of PBMCs or a T cell subset sorted from them (not recorded which). These TCRs come from an adult woman who had mild COVID-19 (a few samples of this study predate the infection). Cell type and time point are not known. CDR3s include the opening cysteine and the closing phenylalanine or tryptophan. The order of the fields is V gene, D gene, clone size, J gene, CDR3 protein, CDR3 DNA. A D gene is named only where the DNA matches it firmly. Where a row states a size, it is once, few, many or the class of an expanded clone; other rows omit it.

v_call: TRBV7-6
d_call: TRBD2
clone_size: few
j_call: TRBJ2-7
cdr3_aa: CASSLLAGATYEQYF
cdr3_nt: TGTGCCAGCAGCTTACTAGCGGGGGCCACCTACGAGCAGTACTTC

v_call: TRBV3-1
d_call: NA
clone_size: NA
j_call: TRBJ2-7
cdr3_aa: CASSPAVPYEQYF
cdr3_nt: TGTGCCAGCAGTCCTGCGGTCCCGTACGAGCAGTACTTC

v_call: TRBV6-5
d_call: NA
clone_size: many
j_call: TRBJ2-2
cdr3_aa: CASSYSTGELFF
cdr3_nt: TGTGCCAGCAGTTACTCGACCGGGGAGCTGTTTTTT

v_call: TRBV6-4
d_call: TRBD1
clone_size: NA
j_call: TRBJ2-3
cdr3_aa: CASSEAGGAPDTQYF
cdr3_nt: TGTGCCAGCAGTGAAGCAGGGGGCGCCCCAGATACGCAGTATTTT

v_call: TRBV24-1
d_call: TRBD2
clone_size: NA
j_call: TRBJ2-1
cdr3_aa: CATDQPPGDLAGGWNEQFF
cdr3_nt: TGTGCCACGGACCAGCCCCCCGGGGATCTAGCGGGAGGTTGGAATGAGCAGTTCTTC

v_call: TRBV12-3/TRBV12-4
d_call: TRBD2
clone_size: few
j_call: TRBJ2-5
cdr3_aa: CASSPRGSLAGDEGETQYF
cdr3_nt: TGTGCCAGCAGCCCTAGGGGATCCTTAGCGGGAGACGAGGGAGAGACCCAGTACTTC

v_call: TRBV11-3
d_call: NA
clone_size: NA
j_call: TRBJ1-2
cdr3_aa: CASSPGRGSYGYTF
cdr3_nt: TGTGCCAGCAGCCCGGGAAGGGGGTCCTATGGCTACACCTTC

v_call: TRBV15
d_call: TRBD1
clone_size: few
j_call: TRBJ1-1
cdr3_aa: CATSRRQGRVTEAFF
cdr3_nt: TGTGCCACCAGCAGACGACAGGGGAGGGTCACTGAAGCTTTCTTT

v_call: TRBV15
d_call: TRBD1
clone_size: NA
j_call: TRBJ2-6
cdr3_aa: CATSDRDRRPSGANVLTF
cdr3_nt: TGTGCCACCAGCGACCGGGACAGACGGCCCTCTGGGGCCAACGTCCTGACTTTC

v_call: TRBV20-1
d_call: NA
clone_size: NA
j_call: TRBJ2-1
cdr3_aa: CSASLATYNEQFF
cdr3_nt: TGCAGTGCTAGTTTAGCTACCTACAATGAGCAGTTCTTC

v_call: TRBV7-2
d_call: NA
clone_size: few
j_call: TRBJ1-5
cdr3_aa: CASSSHGVSNQPQHF
cdr3_nt: TGTGCCAGCAGCTCCCACGGGGTTAGCAATCAGCCCCAGCATTTT

v_call: TRBV20-1
d_call: NA
clone_size: few
j_call: TRBJ2-7
cdr3_aa: CSARGPPGFSLYEQYF
cdr3_nt: TGCAGTGCTAGAGGTCCTCCGGGGTTCAGCCTCTACGAGCAGTACTTC

v_call: TRBV2
d_call: NA
clone_size: NA
j_call: TRBJ2-7
cdr3_aa: CASSDRPYEQYF
cdr3_nt: TGTGCCAGCAGCGACAGGCCCTACGAGCAGTACTTC

v_call: TRBV6-6
d_call: NA
clone_size: NA
j_call: TRBJ1-5
cdr3_aa: CASSYSDGGSQPQHF
cdr3_nt: TGTGCCAGCAGTTACTCGGATGGGGGAAGTCAGCCCCAGCATTTT

v_call: TRBV6-5
d_call: NA
clone_size: NA
j_call: TRBJ1-2
cdr3_aa: CASSYSRGGRVSHGYTF
cdr3_nt: TGTGCCAGCAGTTACTCGAGGGGTGGCAGGGTGTCCCATGGCTACACCTTC

v_call: TRBV5-6
d_call: NA
clone_size: few
j_call: TRBJ1-1
cdr3_aa: CASSFWGDTEAFF
cdr3_nt: TGTGCCAGCAGCTTCTGGGGGGACACTGAAGCTTTCTTT

v_call: TRBV4-3
d_call: NA
clone_size: NA
j_call: TRBJ2-7
cdr3_aa: CDSSQDAGQFYEQYF
cdr3_nt: TGCGACAGCAGCCAAGATGCAGGGCAGTTCTACGAGCAGTACTTC

v_call: TRBV15
d_call: NA
clone_size: NA
j_call: TRBJ1-1
cdr3_aa: CATSRDREIAGTEAFF
cdr3_nt: TGTGCCACCAGCAGAGATCGGGAAATCGCAGGGACCGAAGCTTTCTTT

v_call: TRBV6-5
d_call: NA
clone_size: few
j_call: TRBJ2-3
cdr3_aa: CASSYVAGSTDTQYF
cdr3_nt: TGTGCCAGCAGTTACGTGGCGGGCTCCACAGATACGCAGTATTTT

v_call: TRBV12-3/TRBV12-4
d_call: TRBD2
clone_size: NA
j_call: TRBJ2-3
cdr3_aa: CASSLRTSGSVSDTQYF
cdr3_nt: TGTGCCAGCAGTTTAAGGACTAGCGGGAGTGTCTCAGATACGCAGTATTTT

v_call: TRBV9
d_call: NA
clone_size: NA
j_call: TRBJ2-7
cdr3_aa: CASSEGTPSSYEQYF
cdr3_nt: TGTGCCAGCAGCGAGGGGACACCGAGCTCCTACGAGCAGTACTTC

v_call: TRBV6-6
d_call: NA
clone_size: few
j_call: TRBJ1-5
cdr3_aa: CASSPILGDQPQHF
cdr3_nt: TGTGCCAGCAGCCCCATTCTCGGGGATCAGCCCCAGCATTTT

v_call: TRBV6-5
d_call: TRBD1
clone_size: NA
j_call: TRBJ2-7
cdr3_aa: CASTPSGQGDTYEQYF
cdr3_nt: TGTGCCAGCACCCCATCGGGACAGGGGGATACCTACGAGCAGTACTTC